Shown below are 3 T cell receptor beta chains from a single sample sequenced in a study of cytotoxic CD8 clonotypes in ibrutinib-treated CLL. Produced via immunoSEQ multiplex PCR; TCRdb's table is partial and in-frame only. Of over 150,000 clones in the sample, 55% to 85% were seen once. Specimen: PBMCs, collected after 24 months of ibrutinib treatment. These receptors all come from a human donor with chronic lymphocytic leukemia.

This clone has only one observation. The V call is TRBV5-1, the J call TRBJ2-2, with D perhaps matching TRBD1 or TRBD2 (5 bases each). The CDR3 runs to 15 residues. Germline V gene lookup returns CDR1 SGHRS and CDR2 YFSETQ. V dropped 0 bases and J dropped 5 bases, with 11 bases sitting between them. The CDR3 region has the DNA TGCGCCAGCAGCTTGGCCCAGGGACGTACCGGGGAGCTGTTTTTT. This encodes CASSLAQGRTGELFF.

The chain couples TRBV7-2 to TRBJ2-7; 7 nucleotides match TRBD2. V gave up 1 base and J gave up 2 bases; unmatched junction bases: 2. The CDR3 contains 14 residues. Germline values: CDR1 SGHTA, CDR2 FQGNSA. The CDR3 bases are TGTGCCAGCAGCTTAGAAGCGGGGACCTACGAGCAGTACTTC. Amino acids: CASSLEAGTYEQYF.

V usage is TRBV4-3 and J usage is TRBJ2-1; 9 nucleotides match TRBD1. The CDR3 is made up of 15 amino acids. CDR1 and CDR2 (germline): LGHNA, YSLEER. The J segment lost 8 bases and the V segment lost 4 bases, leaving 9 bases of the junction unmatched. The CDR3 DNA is TGCGCCAGCAGCCTTGAGGGACAGGGCGCGGATGAGCAGTTCTTC. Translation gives CASSLEGQGADEQFF.